This T cell receptor (beta chain) was found in a study of blood T cell repertoires in COVID-19. For the study at large: Collection of acute and convalescent COVID-19 samples took place in the United States, Italy and Spain. PBMCs, B-cell-depleted T cells, or T cells provided the cDNA or gDNA that made up the material.

In the original processing: Cell counts per sample came from amplifying reference gene primers. The method was immunoSEQ multiplex PCR; TCRdb's version includes in-frame clones alone and lacks a portion of them. D and trimming were read from the DNA, whereas the V and J calls and clone size are those reported in that table. The sample contains under 15,000 clones, around 90% of which appear only once. The CDR3 has 19 residues. The chain combines TRBV21-1 with TRBJ2-2; the table's TRBD2 call for D was not verified on the DNA. TRBV21-1 is termed a pseudogene. The sequenced sample was peripheral blood. This TCR derives from a human donor with active COVID-19. The donor label of this sample is uncertain. The CDR3 here is CASGLREGAGDPNTGELFF. The CDR3 nucleotides read TGTGCCAGCGGCCTAAGGGAAGGAGCGGGGGACCCGAACACCGGGGAGCTGTTTTTT.